Here is one TCR beta chain with its context. Its antigen is unknown. The data are from a study of cytomegalovirus exposure and HLA in healthy donors. Study context: There were about 85 million unique TCRs (from HLA-typed donors) in an early data release.

Germline lookup yields CDR1 SGHTA and CDR2 FQGNSA. The CDR3 sequence is 15 residues long. The V segment lost 8 bases and the J segment 0 bases; nucleotides outside the gene matches: 5. Whole-study results and caveats: HLA allele associations emerged for fewer than 20,000 TCR beta sequences in a later analysis, at 0.05 false discovery rate. Later analysis suggested links between common viral pathogens and several top significant clusters.

PCR primers comprised 60 Vbeta and 13 Jbeta primers. As handled by the study authors: It was a later analysis that counted roughly 80 million unique TCR beta chains, of which 8.5 million to 12 million were shared. Produced via immunoSEQ multiplex PCR; TCRdb's table is partial and in-frame only. V, J and clone size are those of that table, while D and trimming were read from the DNA. The sample contains about 130,000 clones, approximately 80% of which appear only once. The sequenced material came from PBMCs. The chain couples TRBV7-2 to TRBJ2-1; 9 bases are a match to TRBD1. The receptor was isolated from a male donor in good health and CMV-seronegative. The CDR3 nucleotides are TGTGCCAGCGGGACAGGGCCAAGCTCCTACAATGAGCAGTTCTTC. Translation: CASGTGPSSYNEQFF.